These T cell receptor beta chains were read from a single sample in a study of T cells after posttransplantation cyclophosphamide. Sequencing was performed with immunoSEQ multiplex PCR; in TCRdb, only in-frame clones are kept and a portion is missing. The repertoire consists of some 16,000 clones, with around 85% occurring once and the leading ten covering around 27%. This specimen consisted of PBMCs, obtained after allogeneic stem cell transplant with calcineurin inhibitor and methotrexate. The receptors come from a female patient aged 18-29 years who received an allogeneic stem cell transplant from an unrelated donor, was CMV-positive, and had acute and chronic GVHD. Certain T cells may be donor cells from the graft. Both conserved end residues are part of each CDR3. The order of the fields is J gene, D gene, clone size, V gene, CDR3 protein, CDR3 DNA. D genes are given only for firm matches. Not all rows give a size; the values are once, few, many and, for expanded clones, a class.

>TRBJ1-2|.|.|TRBV2
CASSARTDYGYTF
TGTGCCAGCAGTGCGCGGACAGACTATGGCTACACCTTC
>TRBJ2-2|TRBD1|.|TRBV10-3
CAISDLQGAGELFF
TGTGCCATCAGTGATCTACAGGGGGCCGGGGAGCTGTTTTTT
>TRBJ2-7|.|.|TRBV5-5
CASSLWQGSYEQYF
TGTGCCAGCAGCTTGTGGCAGGGGTCCTACGAGCAGTACTTC
>TRBJ2-7|.|.|TRBV28
CASRSNSGSYEQYF
TGTGCCAGCAGATCTAATAGCGGATCCTACGAGCAGTACTTC
>TRBJ2-1|.|.|TRBV7-9
CASSPLANEQFF
TGTGCCAGCAGCCCTCTAGCCAATGAGCAGTTCTTC
>TRBJ1-1|.|.|TRBV7-9
CASSKGPGLRNTEAFF
TGTGCCAGCAGCAAGGGTCCGGGACTGAGGAACACTGAAGCTTTCTTT
>TRBJ2-6|.|.|TRBV2
CASSDLMGPGANVLTF
TGTGCCAGCAGTGATTTAATGGGGCCGGGGGCCAACGTCCTGACTTTC
>TRBJ2-1|TRBD2|.|TRBV7-9
CASSLFIGLAGDNEQFF
TGTGCCAGCAGCTTGTTCATTGGACTAGCGGGAGACAATGAGCAGTTCTTC
>TRBJ1-5|TRBD1|.|TRBV27
CASRPGAGGWHQPQHF
TGTGCCAGCAGACCCGGGGCAGGGGGCTGGCATCAGCCCCAGCATTTT
>TRBJ2-7|.|.|TRBV4-1
CASSQETQGTYEQYF
TGCGCCAGCAGCCAAGAAACTCAGGGTACCTACGAGCAGTACTTC
>TRBJ2-7|.|.|TRBV15
CATSRVVGTGSYEQYF
TGTGCCACCAGCAGAGTGGTTGGGACTGGAAGCTACGAGCAGTACTTC
>TRBJ2-5|.|.|TRBV15
CATSSLEDPGETQYF
TGTGCCACCAGCAGCCTTGAGGACCCAGGGGAGACCCAGTACTTC
>TRBJ2-5|.|.|TRBV29-1
CSLGQGSQETQYF
TGCAGCTTGGGGCAGGGGAGCCAAGAGACCCAGTACTTC
>TRBJ2-6|TRBD1|.|TRBV15
CATSRIPGQPFSGANVLTF
TGTGCCACCAGCAGGATACCGGGACAGCCTTTCTCTGGGGCCAACGTCCTGACTTTC
>TRBJ2-3|TRBD2|once|TRBV6-5
CASRRLAGGKDTQYF
TGTGCCAGCCGCCGACTAGCGGGAGGTAAAGATACGCAGTATTTT
>TRBJ2-3|TRBD1|.|TRBV7-2
CASSILTGGPDTQYF
TGTGCCAGCAGCATACTGACAGGGGGCCCAGATACGCAGTATTTT
>TRBJ2-7|.|.|TRBV7-9
CASSLDPRGDYEQYF
TGTGCCAGCAGCTTGGATCCCAGGGGGGACTACGAGCAGTACTTC
>TRBJ2-7|TRBD2|.|TRBV19
CASSMTGTSGSWIYEQYF
TGTGCCAGTAGTATGACCGGGACTAGCGGGAGCTGGATCTACGAGCAGTACTTC
>TRBJ2-1|TRBD2|.|TRBV6-5
CASSYGAGVNEQFF
TGTGCCAGCAGTTATGGAGCGGGAGTTAATGAGCAGTTCTTC
>TRBJ2-7|.|.|TRBV11-2
CASSAGPVAYEQYF
TGTGCCAGCAGTGCGGGACCGGTCGCCTACGAGCAGTACTTC
>TRBJ2-5|.|.|TRBV7-9
CASTDNQETQYF
TGTGCCAGCACTGACAATCAAGAGACCCAGTACTTC
>TRBJ2-7|.|.|TRBV6-6
CASSPSWSEQYF
TGTGCCAGCAGCCCCAGTTGGAGCGAGCAGTACTTC
>TRBJ2-3|TRBD2|.|TRBV30
CAWSGTGGDTQYF
TGTGCCTGGAGTGGAACGGGGGGGGATACGCAGTATTTT
>TRBJ1-5|.|.|TRBV28
CASSVTPTDQPQHF
TGTGCCAGCAGTGTCACCCCGACAGATCAGCCCCAGCATTTT
>TRBJ1-1|.|.|TRBV7-9
CASRGWETNTEAFF
TGTGCCAGCAGAGGCTGGGAGACGAACACTGAAGCTTTCTTT
>TRBJ1-6|TRBD1|.|TRBV7-9
CASSLGDRGNLANSPLHF
TGTGCCAGCAGCTTAGGGGACAGGGGGAACCTAGCGAATTCACCCCTCCACTTT
>TRBJ2-7|.|.|TRBV19
CASSMTLGWEQYF
TGTGCCAGTAGTATGACACTAGGATGGGAGCAGTACTTC
>TRBJ2-3|TRBD2|.|TRBV5-8
CASSPGLAPTTDTQYF
TGTGCCAGCAGTCCTGGACTAGCGCCGACCACAGATACGCAGTATTTT
>TRBJ2-3|.|.|TRBV13
CASSPLGGNTDTQYF
TGTGCCAGCAGCCCCCTCGGCGGGAATACAGATACGCAGTATTTT
>TRBJ1-1|TRBD1|.|TRBV27
CASSLNTGGFTEAFF
TGTGCCAGCAGCCTAAATACAGGGGGCTTCACTGAAGCTTTCTTT
>TRBJ2-1|TRBD2|.|TRBV7-2
CASSASELAGAGGENEQFF
TGTGCCAGCAGCGCCTCGGAACTAGCGGGAGCAGGGGGAGAGAATGAGCAGTTCTTC
>TRBJ2-7|TRBD1|.|TRBV5-1
CASRTGTGAYEQYF
TGCGCCAGCAGAACCGGGACAGGAGCCTACGAGCAGTACTTC
>TRBJ2-5|TRBD1|.|TRBV7-9
CASSFPGQGRFQETQYF
TGTGCCAGCAGCTTCCCCGGACAGGGGAGGTTTCAGGAGACCCAGTACTTC
>TRBJ2-2|TRBD1|.|TRBV2
CASNYRGGELFF
TGTGCCAGCAATTACAGGGGCGGGGAGCTGTTTTTT
>TRBJ2-7|TRBD2|few|TRBV7-2
CASSPGLAGYEQYF
TGTGCCAGCAGCCCGGGACTAGCGGGATACGAGCAGTACTTC